Sequencing of this TCR beta chain was carried out in a study of T cells in Graves' hyperthyroidism and ophthalmopathy. This clonotype has only a few counts. RNA transcripts were the template for amplifying TCR beta CDR3 regions. The HTBI primer set drove a first-round RT-PCR of the TCR CDR3. TCRdb re-called the multiplex PCR reads through MiXCR, storing one row per CDR3 protein. Here the sample spans some 500,000 distinct CDR3 sequences, 14% being singletons. The CDR3 length is 12 residues. Germline V gene lookup returns CDR1 SQVTM and CDR2 ANQGSEA. V was trimmed by 3 bases and J by 4 bases, leaving 7 bases between them.

This sequence originates from a woman aged 18-29 years with Graves' hyperthyroidism. The chain joins TRBV29-1 to TRBJ2-1; no firm D call. The specimen was blood. The CDR3 here is CSVDGRYNEQFF. CDR3 coding DNA: TGCAGCGTTGACGGACGGTACAATGAGCAGTTCTTC.